These 9 T cell receptor beta chains were all obtained from the same sample, sequenced in a study of Ad26.COV2.S vaccination and SARS-CoV-2 variants. The data were produced by immunoSEQ multiplex PCR, yet TCRdb's version contains in-frame clones alone and is incomplete. This sample carries about 320,000 clones, roughly 86% of them seen once, and the ten largest clones take 1.9%. Sample treatment: some 20 received Ad26.COV2.S at low or high dose, single or two shots; 5 received placebo; per-sample allocation not given. The investigators took samples on day 63 after the first vaccine or placebo injection. The specimen comprised peripheral blood, sampled in a trial of Ad26.COV2.S vaccine versus placebo. Receptor source: a person between 18 and 60 years old who received the Ad26.COV2.S COVID-19 vaccine or a placebo.

J is TRBJ2-3 and V is TRBV5-1; the match to TRBD2 covers 8 bases. V trimming: 0 bases; J trimming: 2 bases; junction bases outside the gene matches: 8. In germline, CDR1 is SGHRS, CDR2 YFSETQ. The CDR3 is 17 amino acids. This CDR3 reads CASSLVGTSGFTDTQYF. The CDR3 DNA reads TGCGCCAGCAGCTTGGTAGGTACTAGCGGATTCACAGATACGCAGTATTTT.

The chain uses TRBV10-3 and TRBJ1-5, with D unclear. The germline V gene has CDR1 ENHRY and CDR2 SYGVKD. The CDR3 spans 13 residues. V was shortened by 4 bases and J by 7 bases, with 11 bases between the two germline ends. CDR3 nucleotide sequence: TGTGCCATCAGTGGACTTCAAAACCAGCCCCAGCATTTT. It specifies CAISGLQNQPQHF.

This clone was recorded only once. J is TRBJ2-6 and V is TRBV27; D unresolved. The CDR3 is made up of 23 amino acids. CDR1 is MNHEY, CDR2 SMNVEV, per germline (reference sequence). V was trimmed by 1 base and J by 0 bases, leaving 28 bases between them. CDR3: CASSLFYYSVGQAFSSGANVLTF. The CDR3 DNA is TGTGCCAGCAGTTTATTCTATTATTCCGTCGGTCAGGCGTTCAGCTCTGGGGCCAACGTCCTGACTTTC.

The chain couples TRBV9 to TRBJ2-5, with 9 bases matching TRBD2. This CDR3 has 15 residues. The V gene end was trimmed by 3 bases and the J gene end by 5 bases; junction bases not matched to a gene: 8. The germline CDR1 and CDR2 sequences are SGDLS and YYNGEE. The CDR3 sequence is CASSASPAGGETQYF. The CDR3 region has the DNA TGTGCCAGCAGCGCGTCTCCTGCGGGGGGGGAGACCCAGTACTTC.

V gene TRBV5-4 combines with J gene TRBJ1-2; 10 bases are a match to TRBD1. J was trimmed by 9 bases and V by 5 bases; bases with no gene match: 16. This CDR3 contains 16 residues. The germline V gene has CDR1 SGHNT and CDR2 YYREEE (reference sequence). The CDR3 region has the DNA TGTGCCAGCAGTCCGCCCCGGGACAGGGGCTACAGGAGCTACACCTTC. Protein sequence: CASSPPRDRGYRSYTF.

The J gene is TRBJ1-2, the V gene TRBV6-1, with 8 bases aligning to TRBD1. This CDR3 has 14 residues. Per the germline V gene, CDR1 is MNHNS and CDR2 is SASEGT. V gave up 3 bases and J gave up 7 bases; unmatched junction bases: 7. CDR3 bases: TGTGCCAGCAGTGAGGCAGGGGGCGCAGGTGGCTACACCTTC. Amino acids: CASSEAGGAGGYTF.

This chain links TRBV18 with TRBJ1-5; no firm D call. The germline CDR1 and CDR2 sequences are KGHSH and LQKENI. This CDR3 is built from 13 residues. V lost 6 bases and J lost 1, with 7 bases in between. The CDR3 nucleotides are TGTGCCAGCTCCGATGGAAGCAATCAGCCCCAGCATTTT. It codes for CASSDGSNQPQHF.

The chain recombines TRBV5-1 with TRBJ1-5; 7 nucleotides line up with TRBD1. CDR1 is SGHRS and CDR2 is YFSETQ in the germline V gene. The CDR3 is 15 amino acids. Trimming removed 4 bases from V and 0 bases from J; junction bases left unmatched: 4. CDR3 sequence reads: CASSQQGDSNQPQHF. The CDR3 bases are TGCGCCAGCAGCCAGCAGGGGGATAGCAATCAGCCCCAGCATTTT.

A single count supports this clone. The chain carries TRBV7-3 and TRBJ2-5; no definite D call. The CDR3 loop spans 14 amino acids. From germline, CDR1 is SGHTA and CDR2 FQGTGA. V dropped 6 bases and J dropped 0 bases, with 11 bases sitting between them. The CDR3 region is CASSPTGYQETQYF. Here the CDR3 DNA reads TGTGCCAGCAGTCCTACTGGGTACCAAGAGACCCAGTACTTC.